The clone carrying this T cell receptor (beta chain) was seen repeatedly, ten times or more. Its antigen is still unknown. These data belong to a study of spatial heterogeneity in lung cancer. Described time point: sample taken at primary tumor resection. Unsorted samples of tumor, nontumor lung or frozen PBMC had their whole RNA sequenced. Untreated early-stage non-small cell lung cancer patients, 55 to 85 in total, were the donors. Every TCR cDNA molecule bore its own unique molecular identifier. A single record per CDR3 protein comes from TCRdb applying MiXCR to the 5' RACE reads. The profile shows about 24,000 distinct CDR3 sequences, about 3% of them singletons. With V trimmed by 1 base and J by 2 bases, 5 bases remained unmatched. Germline V lookup: CDR1 SEHNR, CDR2 FQNEAQ (reference sequence). There are 15 residues in the CDR3. Points from the study as a whole: Among blood samples, ubiquitous expanded tumor TCRs appeared more at resection than at follow-up.

The specimen was PBMCs, collected at surgery. The source is a female donor with early-stage non-small cell lung cancer. The chain links TRBV7-9 to TRBJ2-7, with TRBD2 matching over 7 bases. CDR3 sequence reads: CASSLGAGATYEQYF. CDR3 DNA sequence: TGTGCCAGCAGCTTAGGCGCGGGAGCGACCTACGAGCAGTACTTC.